Sequencing of this T cell receptor (beta chain) was carried out in a study of shared clonotypes between healthy human individuals (dated by TCRdb to about 2020). Notes on the research overall: The cohort comprised two women and three men aged 18 to 49 years. Blood TCR repertoires of about five healthy adults were deeply sequenced to estimate repertoire size and the extent of clonotype sharing between individuals. Different laboratories and diverse techniques were used to prepare libraries and sequence TCR repertoires, to increase sequencing depth and limit assay-specific biases. Each donor's leukapheresis produced roughly between about 0.8 and 10 billion PBMCs. Results the study describes overall, beyond this receptor: The genetic and exposure-history diversity represented was limited by the small number of donors. Sampling was limited to blood, and TCR repertoires in tissue likely differ from TCR repertoires in blood. Pairwise subsampling indicated that sequencing depth was expected to affect the degree of clonotype sharing among donors.

TCR CDR3 regions were amplified from genomic DNA by multiplex PCR using the deep immunoSEQ assay. Extracted genomic DNA from each cell subset was spread evenly across all wells of several immunoSEQ 96-well plates, with each plate serving as a replicate. For unsorted PBMC, each replicate PCR was loaded with roughly 270 ng genomic DNA, equivalent to approximately 33,000 T cell genomes. Genomic DNA from unsorted PBMC was sequenced over ten immunoSEQ deep assay plates. The purified libraries were quantified using a Qubit 3.0 fluorometer, sized with a Bioanalyzer 2100, and then quantified again using the KAPA Library Quantification kit. Every immunoSEQ 96-well plate was sequenced on a dedicated single-read 150-cycle Illumina NextSeq 550 flow cell. The authors' pipeline ran thus. The immunoSEQ output contained only junctional sequences without quality scores, so filtering could not match that applied to full-length reads. To assign V/J genes and CDR3, sequences were annotated using PyIR, a Python wrapper for IgBLAST v1.9, with IMGT germline references. Reads with weak V/J assignments (E-value above 1e-6), missing CDR3, stop codons, out-of-frame junctions, or ambiguous translated residues were removed. V3J clonotypes were defined by identical inferred V gene, J gene, and CDR3 amino acid sequence. The percentage overlap between two repertoires was calculated by dividing the number of shared unique clonotypes by the size of the smaller repertoire. Richness of each repertoire was evaluated using RTK rarefaction, the Chao1 estimator, and Recon v2.1 estimates of unobserved clonotypes. The table comes from immuneACCESS by way of TCRdb, which keeps in-frame sequences with V and J called. Part of the clones is missing from these tables; in studies checked, under half for an unresolved V gene and the rest for unknown reasons. V, J and clone size were drawn from that table, and D and trimming were deduced from the DNA. The sample includes some 530,000 clones, with almost 80% observed a single time. Of the sample, about 12% is held by the ten largest clones.

This clone has just one count. Which antigen it targets is not known. No clone much larger than this one lies a single base away; base qualities are absent. Measured from the cysteine to the phenylalanine, the CDR3 is 14 residues long. Of the read, only the CDR3 DNA is kept; its 42 bases are in frame from base 1. Based on the germline V gene, the CDR1 and CDR2 sequences are SQVTM and ANQGSEA. The junction shows trimming of 6 bases on V and 2 bases on J, and the gene matches do not reach 9 bases of it. Healthy HIV-negative adults with no recently reported acute infections or vaccinations were included as donors. All donors were Caucasian adults living in Nashville, Tennessee, USA. In the unsorted samples, tens of millions of PBMCs were counted, and genomic DNA was extracted using the QIAamp DNA Blood Mini kit. After blood collection by leukapheresis, PBMCs were isolated using Ficoll-Histopaque density gradient centrifugation and then cryopreserved in the vapor phase of liquid nitrogen.

Sequenced input: PBMCs. The chain joins TRBV29-1 to TRBJ2-7, with 8 bases matching TRBD1. The clonotype originates from a woman in her 40s in good health. Some clones in this sample may be carry-over from other donors' samples. The DNA sequence follows: TGCAGCGTAGAGACAGGGGCCTACCCCTACGAGCAGTACTTC. Translation gives CSVETGAYPYEQYF.